The 16 T cell receptor beta chains reported below all come from one sample, sequenced in a study of shared clonotypes between healthy human individuals. Naive-designated CD8 cells lacked CD45RO, were positively enriched for CCR7, and omitted terminally differentiated effector memory CD45RA+ cells. This table comes from immunoSEQ multiplex PCR, and its TCRdb copy is limited to in-frame clones, with some not included. This table has about 610,000 clones, 90% to 97% appearing once. What was sequenced was naive CD8+ T cells sorted from blood. The receptors originated from a woman in her twenties or thirties in good health.

The chain couples TRBV5-1 to TRBJ2-5, with D perhaps TRBD1 (5 bases). Trimming pared 3 bases from V and 1 base from J, leaving 10 bases between. This CDR3 has 14 residues. Germline CDR1 reads SGHRS; CDR2 reads YFSETQ. The CDR3 nucleotides read TGCGCCAGCAGCTGGCAGGGTTCCCAAGAGACCCAGTACTTC. Protein: CASSWQGSQETQYF.

The chain carries TRBV6-1 and TRBJ2-7; the D gene could be TRBD1 or TRBD2 (5 bases each). The CDR3 runs 16 residues. Trimming cost V 0 bases and J 2 bases, with 14 bases left between them. Germline values: CDR1 MNHNS, CDR2 SASEGT. In nucleotides, the CDR3 is TGTGCCAGCAGTGAAGCGGCGTGGGACCCGACCTACGAGCAGTACTTC. This sequence encodes CASSEAAWDPTYEQYF.

This chain uses TRBV28 with TRBJ2-7; TRBD2 matches 10 bases. V dropped 2 bases and J dropped 3; count of bases not matched to a gene: 7. This CDR3 region has 16 residues. Germline-derived CDR1 and CDR2 are MDHEN and SYDVKM. The CDR3 here is CASSLLRTSGHYEQYF. The CDR3 DNA reads as TGTGCCAGCAGTTTACTGCGGACTAGCGGTCACTACGAGCAGTACTTC.

V usage is TRBV30 and J usage is TRBJ2-3; 7 positions match TRBD2. There are 13 residues in the CDR3. Germline CDR1 reads GTSNPN; CDR2 reads SVGIG (reference sequence). With 1 base clipped from V and 4 bases from J, the junction kept 2 bases outside the gene matches. The CDR3: CAWSGGRADTQYF. CDR3 DNA: TGTGCCTGGAGTGGAGGGAGGGCAGATACGCAGTATTTT.

The chain couples TRBV10-3 to TRBJ1-2, with a tentative D call TRBD1 (5 bases). The CDR3 has 13 amino acids. CDR1 and CDR2 from the germline V gene are ENHRY and SYGVKD. V gave up 10 bases and J gave up 1 base, with 13 bases separating them. The CDR3 bases are TGTGCCACCGTACAGGAACTTAACTATGGCTACACCTTC. It yields the protein CATVQELNYGYTF.

The chain joins TRBV11-2 to TRBJ2-2; D gene unclear. CDR1 is SGHAT and CDR2 is FQNNGV in the germline V gene. V was clipped by 0 bases and J by 6 bases, with 8 bases between them. CDR3 length: 14 amino acids. The CDR3 DNA follows: TGTGCCAGCAGCTTAGACAGGAGAGCCGGGGAGCTGTTTTTT. Protein sequence: CASSLDRRAGELFF.

The genes are TRBV5-1 and TRBJ1-1; D is undetermined. Germline V CDR1 and CDR2: SGHRS, YFSETQ. Trimming stripped 0 bases from V and 0 bases from J, with 6 bases between. This CDR3 is 14 amino acids long. CDR3 region: CASSLELVNTEAFF. CDR3 sequence (DNA): TGCGCCAGCAGCTTGGAACTAGTGAACACTGAAGCTTTCTTT.

The chain recombines TRBV2 with TRBJ2-7; perhaps TRBD2 as D (6 bases). The CDR3 contains 14 residues. CDR1 and CDR2 (germline): SNHLY, FYNNEI. The ends were cut back, 6 bases at V and 2 bases at J, with 14 bases in the middle. CDR3 in amino acids: CASSGDSSPYEQYF. DNA of the CDR3: TGTGCCAGCAGCGGGGACTCCTCCCCCTACGAGCAGTACTTC.

The V and J genes are TRBV15 and TRBJ2-3; D is perhaps TRBD1 (7 bases). CDR1 and CDR2 from the germline V gene are LNHNV and YYDKDF (reference sequence). CDR3 length equals 17 residues. V was cut by 4 bases and J by 1 base, with 18 bases left in between. Written as DNA, the CDR3 is TGTGCCACCAGCAACCCACAGGGGAGGTTTGGCACAGATACGCAGTATTTT. This gives the protein CATSNPQGRFGTDTQYF.

The chain is built from TRBV27 and TRBJ2-2; D ambiguous. The V end was cut by 5 bases, the J end by 1 base, with 11 bases between. This CDR3 has 15 residues. Germline CDR1 is MNHEY and CDR2 is SMNVEV (reference sequence). CDR3 in amino acids: CASSLYNWNTGELFF. DNA of the CDR3: TGTGCCAGCAGTCTCTACAACTGGAACACCGGGGAGCTGTTTTTT.

The chain has TRBV15 and TRBJ2-7; D perhaps matches TRBD2 (7 bases). Trimming shortened V by 5 bases and J by 2 bases, and 28 bases separated the two germline ends. This CDR3 has 19 residues. Germline-derived CDR1 and CDR2 are LNHNV and YYDKDF (reference sequence). The CDR3 DNA sequence: TGTGCCACCAGCCTTTTAGGATGGCAGTTGACCGGGGGGCCCTACGAGCAGTACTTC. The encoded protein is CATSLLGWQLTGGPYEQYF.

The rearrangement links TRBV15 to TRBJ2-1; D is undetermined. The CDR3 extends over 16 amino acids. CDR1 and CDR2 (germline): LNHNV, YYDKDF (reference sequence). Trimming shortened V by 0 bases and J by 5 bases, and 14 bases separated the two germline ends. CDR3 region: CATSRDRDARNNEQFF. In DNA form, the CDR3 reads TGTGCCACCAGCAGAGATAGAGATGCCCGGAACAATGAGCAGTTCTTC.

The chain has TRBV28 and TRBJ2-1; perhaps TRBD2 as D (6 bases). This CDR3 region has 14 residues. Trimming cost V 3 bases and J 6 bases, with 12 bases left between them. In germline, CDR1 is MDHEN, CDR2 SYDVKM. The CDR3 spells CASSLVAESNEQFF. CDR3 coding DNA: TGTGCCAGCAGTTTGGTAGCGGAGAGCAATGAGCAGTTCTTC.

The chain links TRBV5-4 to TRBJ2-5; D unresolved. The CDR3 runs to 11 residues. Germline V gene data show CDR1 as SGHNT and CDR2 as YYREEE (reference sequence). The V end lost 2 bases, the J end lost 5 bases, and 4 bases lay between the germline ends. For the CDR3, the DNA is TGTGCCAGCAGCTTCGGGGAGACCCAGTACTTC. It encodes CASSFGETQYF.

The CDR3 loop reads CASSDLGTSDTQYF. Here the CDR3 DNA reads TGCGCCAGCAGCGACTTAGGGACTTCAGATACGCAGTATTTT. The chain couples TRBV4-1 to TRBJ2-3; D perhaps matches TRBD2 (6 bases). With 5 bases removed from V and 4 bases from J, the gap between germline ends came to 13 bases. Germline CDR1 and CDR2: MGHRA and YSYEKL. This CDR3 comprises 14 residues.

V is TRBV19 and J is TRBJ2-5; perhaps D is TRBD1 or TRBD2 (5 bases each). V lost 9 bases and J 0 bases, leaving 11 bases between the germline ends. There are 13 residues in the CDR3. CDR1 is LNHDA, CDR2 SQIVND, per germline (reference sequence). The CDR3 reads CASRGRDQETQYF. The CDR3 nucleotides read TGTGCCAGCCGGGGCAGAGACCAAGAGACCCAGTACTTC. Based on the CDR3 plus reference TRBV19 and TRBJ2-5, the full variable domain is DGGITQSPKYLFRKEGQNVTLSCEQNLNHDAMYWYRQDPGQGLRLIYYSQIVNDFQKGDIAEGYSVSREKKESFPLTVTSAQKNPTAFYLCASRGRDQETQYFGPGTRLLVL.